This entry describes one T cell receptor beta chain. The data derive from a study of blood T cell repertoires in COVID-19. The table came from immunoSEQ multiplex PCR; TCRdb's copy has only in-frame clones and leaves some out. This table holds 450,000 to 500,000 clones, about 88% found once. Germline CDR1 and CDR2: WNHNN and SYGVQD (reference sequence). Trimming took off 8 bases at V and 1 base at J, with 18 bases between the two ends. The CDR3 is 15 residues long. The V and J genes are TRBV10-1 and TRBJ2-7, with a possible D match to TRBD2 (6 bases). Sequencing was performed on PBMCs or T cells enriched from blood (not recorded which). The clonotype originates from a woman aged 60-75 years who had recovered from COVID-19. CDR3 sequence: CASPLGGYRSYEQYV. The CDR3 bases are TGCGCCAGCCCACTCGGAGGGTATAGGTCCTACGAGCAGTACGTC.